The sequence of this T cell receptor beta chain was determined in a study of response to subunit inactivated influenza vaccine. General study points: The authors put forward the suggestion that each seasonal influenza vaccination may bring in only a limited number of new T cells.

A single record per CDR3 protein comes from TCRdb applying MiXCR to the RT-PCR reads. The table lists 860,000 or so distinct CDR3 sequences, approximately 21% of them singletons. A remark on this clonotype: Its antigen remains unidentified.

V was clipped by 2 bases and J by 5 bases, with 13 bases between them. CDR1 is MNHEY, CDR2 SVGEGT, per germline. CDR3 length: 14 amino acids. This TCR was sampled from a man aged 45 to 65 who received an inactivated influenza vaccine. This specimen consisted of PBMCs from blood, obtained around 5 days after vaccination. V and J are TRBV6-2 or TRBV6-3 and TRBJ2-7; no firm D call. This chain's CDR3 is CASSYGSGRNEQYF. The DNA of the CDR3 is TGTGCCAGCAGTTACGGTAGTGGGCGAAACGAGCAGTACTTC.